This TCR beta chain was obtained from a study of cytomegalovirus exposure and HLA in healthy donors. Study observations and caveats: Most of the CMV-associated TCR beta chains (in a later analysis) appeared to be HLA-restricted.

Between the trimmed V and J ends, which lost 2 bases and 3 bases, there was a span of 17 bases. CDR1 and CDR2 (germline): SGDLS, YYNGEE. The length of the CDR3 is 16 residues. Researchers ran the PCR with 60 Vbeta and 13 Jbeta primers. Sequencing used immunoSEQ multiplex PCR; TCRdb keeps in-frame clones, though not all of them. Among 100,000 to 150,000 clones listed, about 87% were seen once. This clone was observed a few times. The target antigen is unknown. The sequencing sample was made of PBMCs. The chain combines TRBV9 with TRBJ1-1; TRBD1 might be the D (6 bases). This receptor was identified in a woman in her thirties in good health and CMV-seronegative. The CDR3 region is CASSVTGFSSDTEAFF. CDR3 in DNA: TGTGCCAGCAGCGTGACAGGTTTCAGTTCCGACACTGAAGCTTTCTTT.